What follows is one T cell receptor beta chain and its context. Its antigen is unknown. The CDR3 totals 14 residues. Germline loops: CDR1 SGHNT, CDR2 YYREEE (reference sequence). V was shortened by 0 bases and J by 6 bases, with 10 bases between the two germline ends. This table comes from immunoSEQ multiplex PCR, and its TCRdb copy is limited to in-frame clones, with some not included. The data contain 90,000 to 130,000 clones, around 95% of them seen just once; the ten biggest clones take up 0.67%. The data derive from a study of cytomegalovirus exposure and HLA in healthy donors. Study at large: The 90 to 150 validation repertoires used the same platform as the 650 to 800 first-cohort repertoires, a later analysis reported.

Regarding the study as a whole: Overall, around 160 TCR beta chains were annotated as cytomegalovirus-associated. As confirmed in vitro, a few CMV-associated chains were specific for CMV antigens. Whilst most TCR sequences proved rare, a subset of public TCRs occurred across many donors.

The receptor's source is a woman younger than 35 in good health and CMV-seronegative. Sequenced input: PBMCs. The chain is built from TRBV5-4 and TRBJ2-1; a possible D gene is TRBD1 (5 bases). Written as DNA, the CDR3 is TGTGCCAGCAGCTTGGGTGGACAAGGCAATGAGCAGTTCTTC. This gives the protein CASSLGGQGNEQFF. Based on the CDR3 plus reference TRBV5-4 and TRBJ2-1, the full variable domain is ETGVTQSPTHLIKTRGQQVTLRCSSQSGHNTVSWYQQALGQGPQFIFQYYREEENGRGNFPPRFSGLQFPNYSSELNVNALELDDSALYLCASSLGGQGNEQFFGPGTRLTVL.